The clone carrying this T cell receptor (beta chain) was observed a single time. The data stem from a study of blood T cell repertoires in COVID-19. The wider study: Donors in the United States, Italy and Spain gave samples during acute or convalescent COVID-19.

The authors' processing: For nucleated cells, counts were estimated from reference gene primer amplification. Libraries were prepared by immunoSEQ multiplex PCR; TCRdb keeps only in-frame clonotypes and omits some of them. The V and J calls and clone size were taken over from that table, and D and trimming were inferred from the DNA. The profile shows 72,000 or so clones, about nine tenths of them singletons. The trim removed 5 bases at V and 5 bases at J, leaving 13 bases unmatched. This CDR3 has 17 residues. Germline V gene data show CDR1 as LNHDA and CDR2 as SQIVND (reference sequence). This clonotype originated in a man in his sixties with acute or convalescent COVID-19. Sequencing was carried out using peripheral blood. This chain joins TRBV19 and TRBJ2-1, with 9 nucleotides matching TRBD2. In nucleotides, the CDR3 is TGTGCCAGTAGTTTCAGAGCCGGGACTAGCTTTAACAATGAGCAGTTCTTC. Its protein product is CASSFRAGTSFNNEQFF.